Listed here is a single T cell receptor beta chain. Trimming took 8 bases from V and 7 from J, leaving 12 bases between them. This CDR3 comprises 13 residues. Germline assignment: CDR1 MNHEY and CDR2 SVGAGI. This entry is derived from a study of blood T cell repertoires in COVID-19. Researchers sorted participants into cohorts using their self-reported clinical history. Using immunoSEQ multiplex PCR, the repertoire was profiled, and TCRdb retains in-frame clones only, with some absent. The data show about 370,000 clones, 75% to 90% seen once. Sequenced input: PBMCs or T cells enriched from blood (not recorded which). The receptor's source is a man younger than 30 who had recovered from COVID-19. The chain is built from TRBV6-5 and TRBJ1-6; D gene unclear. The CDR3 loop is CASRVRLNSPLHF. The CDR3 coding sequence is TGTGCCAGCCGGGTCAGACTAAATTCACCCCTCCACTTT.